These T cell receptor beta chains were read from a single sample in a study of T cell responses to AZD1222 COVID-19 vaccine. TCRdb keeps only in-frame clones here, not all; method: immunoSEQ multiplex PCR. The table lists 100,000 to 150,000 clones, roughly 90% of them singletons. The specimen comprised peripheral blood, sampled 28 days after the second AZD1222 dose. Receptors were obtained from an adult who received the AZD1222 COVID-19 vaccine. CDR3s include the opening cysteine and the closing phenylalanine or tryptophan. Each record gives: V gene, D gene, clone size, CDR3 length, J gene, CDR3 protein, CDR3 DNA. The D gene is left open where the match is weak. Clone sizes are given selectively: once, few, many, or a class where the clone is expanded.

V gene: TRBV5-4
D gene: .
clone size: once
CDR3 length: 14
J gene: TRBJ2-3
CDR3 protein: CASSLDTGRYTQYF
CDR3 DNA: TGTGCCAGCAGCTTGGACACGGGGCGGTATACGCAGTATTTT

V gene: TRBV7-9
D gene: .
clone size: .
CDR3 length: 14
J gene: TRBJ1-3
CDR3 protein: CASSFRGDGNTIYF
CDR3 DNA: TGTGCCAGCAGCTTCCGGGGGGATGGAAACACCATATATTTT

V gene: TRBV21-1
D gene: .
clone size: .
CDR3 length: 15
J gene: TRBJ2-7
CDR3 protein: CASSKESAGDYEQYF
CDR3 DNA: TGTGCCAGCAGCAAAGAGAGCGCGGGGGACTACGAGCAGTACTTC

V gene: TRBV28
D gene: .
clone size: .
CDR3 length: 16
J gene: TRBJ2-2
CDR3 protein: CASSLGGKGNTGELFF
CDR3 DNA: TGTGCCAGCAGTTTAGGGGGAAAGGGGAACACCGGGGAGCTGTTTTTT

V gene: TRBV18
D gene: .
clone size: once
CDR3 length: 13
J gene: TRBJ2-7
CDR3 protein: CASSPSGSYEQYF
CDR3 DNA: TGTGCCAGCTCTCCCAGCGGCTCCTACGAGCAGTACTTC

V gene: TRBV24-1
D gene: TRBD2
clone size: .
CDR3 length: 16
J gene: TRBJ2-1
CDR3 protein: CATSDAGTRRGNEQFF
CDR3 DNA: TGTGCCACCAGTGATGCCGGGACTAGACGTGGCAATGAGCAGTTCTTC

V gene: TRBV5-1
D gene: .
clone size: .
CDR3 length: 17
J gene: TRBJ1-3
CDR3 protein: CASSLITGPGSGNTIYF
CDR3 DNA: TGCGCCAGCAGCTTGATCACCGGGCCGGGCTCTGGAAACACCATATATTTT

V gene: TRBV9
D gene: TRBD2
clone size: .
CDR3 length: 17
J gene: TRBJ2-3
CDR3 protein: CASSPPGGTKHTDTQYF
CDR3 DNA: TGTGCCAGCAGCCCACCCGGCGGGACTAAACACACAGATACGCAGTATTTT

V gene: TRBV24-1
D gene: TRBD1
clone size: once
CDR3 length: 14
J gene: TRBJ2-1
CDR3 protein: CATAPGTGKNEQFF
CDR3 DNA: TGTGCCACCGCTCCCGGGACAGGGAAAAATGAGCAGTTCTTC

V gene: TRBV28
D gene: TRBD1
clone size: .
CDR3 length: 14
J gene: TRBJ1-6
CDR3 protein: CASRFDRGNSPLHF
CDR3 DNA: TGTGCCAGCAGGTTTGACAGGGGAAATTCACCCCTCCACTTT

V gene: TRBV4-1
D gene: .
clone size: .
CDR3 length: 16
J gene: TRBJ2-2
CDR3 protein: CASSQEEGVSTGELFF
CDR3 DNA: TGCGCCAGCAGCCAAGAGGAGGGGGTGAGCACCGGGGAGCTGTTTTTT

V gene: TRBV10-3
D gene: .
clone size: once
CDR3 length: 12
J gene: TRBJ2-7
CDR3 protein: CAISERAYEQYF
CDR3 DNA: TGTGCCATCAGTGAGCGAGCCTACGAGCAGTACTTC

V gene: TRBV5-1
D gene: .
clone size: once
CDR3 length: 15
J gene: TRBJ1-5
CDR3 protein: CASSLDGGGNQPQHF
CDR3 DNA: TGCGCCAGCAGCTTGGACGGGGGGGGCAATCAGCCCCAGCATTTT

V gene: TRBV28
D gene: TRBD1
clone size: .
CDR3 length: 16
J gene: TRBJ1-5
CDR3 protein: CASTRFRGQGGQPQHF
CDR3 DNA: TGTGCCAGCACCCGATTTAGGGGACAGGGGGGTCAGCCCCAGCATTTT

V gene: TRBV28
D gene: TRBD2
clone size: .
CDR3 length: 16
J gene: TRBJ2-5
CDR3 protein: CASTLLGAGEQETQYF
CDR3 DNA: TGTGCCAGCACTCTCTTAGGGGCGGGAGAGCAAGAGACCCAGTACTTC

V gene: TRBV11-2
D gene: .
clone size: .
CDR3 length: 14
J gene: TRBJ2-7
CDR3 protein: CASSFDGQRGEQYF
CDR3 DNA: TGTGCCAGCAGCTTCGACGGACAGCGAGGCGAGCAGTACTTC

V gene: TRBV13
D gene: .
clone size: .
CDR3 length: 14
J gene: TRBJ1-1
CDR3 protein: CASSLGSINTEAFF
CDR3 DNA: TGTGCCAGCAGCTTAGGGTCCATCAACACTGAAGCTTTCTTT

V gene: TRBV3-1/TRBV3-2
D gene: TRBD1
clone size: .
CDR3 length: 14
J gene: TRBJ1-3
CDR3 protein: CASSAGTGGNTIYF
CDR3 DNA: TGTGCCAGCAGCGCGGGGACAGGGGGAAACACCATATATTTT

V gene: TRBV5-1
D gene: .
clone size: .
CDR3 length: 15
J gene: TRBJ1-1
CDR3 protein: CASRPSTSGGTEAFF
CDR3 DNA: TGCGCCAGCAGGCCCTCGACAAGCGGGGGCACTGAAGCTTTCTTT

V gene: TRBV5-6
D gene: .
clone size: .
CDR3 length: 14
J gene: TRBJ1-2
CDR3 protein: CASSLADRNYGYTF
CDR3 DNA: TGTGCCAGCAGCTTGGCAGATAGGAACTATGGCTACACCTTC

V gene: TRBV5-6
D gene: TRBD2
clone size: .
CDR3 length: 17
J gene: TRBJ2-3
CDR3 protein: CASSLTGAAGVGDTQYF
CDR3 DNA: TGTGCCAGCAGCCTAACCGGGGCAGCGGGAGTAGGGGATACGCAGTATTTT

V gene: TRBV4-2
D gene: TRBD1
clone size: .
CDR3 length: 16
J gene: TRBJ2-7
CDR3 protein: CASSQEITGGKDEQYF
CDR3 DNA: TGTGCCAGCAGCCAAGAAATTACAGGGGGTAAGGACGAGCAGTACTTC

V gene: TRBV3-1/TRBV3-2
D gene: TRBD1
clone size: .
CDR3 length: 14
J gene: TRBJ1-5
CDR3 protein: CASSPGTGDQPQHF
CDR3 DNA: TGTGCCAGCAGCCCCGGGACAGGGGACCAGCCCCAGCATTTT

V gene: TRBV7-8
D gene: TRBD2
clone size: .
CDR3 length: 15
J gene: TRBJ2-7
CDR3 protein: CASSLEVAGNYEQYF
CDR3 DNA: TGTGCCAGCAGCTTAGAGGTAGCGGGGAACTACGAGCAGTACTTC

V gene: TRBV3-1/TRBV3-2
D gene: .
clone size: .
CDR3 length: 16
J gene: TRBJ1-3
CDR3 protein: CASSRLRADTGNTIYF
CDR3 DNA: TGTGCCAGCAGCCGCCTCCGGGCAGATACTGGAAACACCATATATTTT

V gene: TRBV7-3
D gene: .
clone size: .
CDR3 length: 13
J gene: TRBJ2-3
CDR3 protein: CASSPAMTDTQYF
CDR3 DNA: TGTGCCAGCAGCCCCGCCATGACAGATACGCAGTATTTT

V gene: TRBV18
D gene: TRBD1
clone size: .
CDR3 length: 14
J gene: TRBJ1-3
CDR3 protein: CASSLDRVGNTIYF
CDR3 DNA: TGTGCCAGCTCACTGGACAGGGTTGGAAACACCATATATTTT

V gene: TRBV19
D gene: TRBD1
clone size: .
CDR3 length: 13
J gene: TRBJ1-1
CDR3 protein: CASSTRTGVEAFF
CDR3 DNA: TGTGCCAGTAGTACCCGGACAGGGGTTGAAGCTTTCTTT

V gene: TRBV28
D gene: .
clone size: .
CDR3 length: 15
J gene: TRBJ1-5
CDR3 protein: CASNLPGTPTVPQHF
CDR3 DNA: TGTGCCAGCAACCTCCCCGGGACTCCTACCGTGCCCCAGCATTTT

V gene: TRBV5-6
D gene: .
clone size: .
CDR3 length: 12
J gene: TRBJ2-3
CDR3 protein: CASRDWGDTQYF
CDR3 DNA: TGTGCCAGCAGAGACTGGGGGGATACGCAGTATTTT

V gene: TRBV18
D gene: .
clone size: .
CDR3 length: 15
J gene: TRBJ2-2
CDR3 protein: CASSLRQENTGELFF
CDR3 DNA: TGTGCCAGCTCACTTCGACAGGAGAACACCGGGGAGCTGTTTTTT

V gene: TRBV7-2
D gene: TRBD2
clone size: once
CDR3 length: 15
J gene: TRBJ2-1
CDR3 protein: CASSTSSGVGNEQFF
CDR3 DNA: TGTGCCAGCAGCACCTCTAGCGGGGTGGGCAATGAGCAGTTCTTC